These 32 T cell receptor beta chains were sequenced from one sample in a study of blood T cell repertoires in COVID-19. Only in-frame clones appear in the TCRdb table, and some are missing; sequencing was by immunoSEQ multiplex PCR. The data hold about 250,000 clones, with around nine tenths observed a single time. The sequenced material came from peripheral blood. The receptor set was obtained from an older man with acute or convalescent COVID-19.

The chain couples TRBV29-1 to TRBJ1-1; 8 nucleotides align to TRBD1. CDR3 length: 11 residues. The germline CDR1 and CDR2 sequences are SQVTM and ANQGSEA. The CDR3 sequence: CIGQGGTEAFF. The CDR3 nucleotides read TGCATCGGACAGGGCGGCACTGAAGCTTTCTTT.

The chain uses TRBV9 and TRBJ2-7; D perhaps matches TRBD1 (5 bases). From germline, CDR1 is SGDLS and CDR2 YYNGEE. V was trimmed by 0 bases and J by 3 bases, leaving 10 bases between them. There are 14 residues in the CDR3. DNA of the CDR3: TGTGCCAGCAGCGTAGGGGCAGGGAACTACGAGCAGTACTTC. Its translation is CASSVGAGNYEQYF.

The chain combines TRBV18 with TRBJ2-2; 8 bases are a match to TRBD1. The CDR3 has 17 residues. Per the germline V gene, CDR1 is KGHSH and CDR2 is LQKENI. Trimming removed 6 bases from V and 1 base from J; junction bases left unmatched: 10. The CDR3 bases are TGTGCCAGCTCTTCCGGACAGGGCCTATTGAACACCGGGGAGCTGTTTTTT. It encodes CASSSGQGLLNTGELFF.

The V and J genes are TRBV6-5 and TRBJ1-3; 7 bases line up with TRBD1. CDR1 and CDR2 from the germline V gene are MNHEY and SVGAGI. This CDR3 spans 13 amino acids. V shed 5 bases and J 7 bases; nucleotides not matched to a gene: 5. CDR3 DNA: TGTGCCAGCAGTATGACAGGGTGGAACACCATATATTTT. This sequence encodes CASSMTGWNTIYF.

Only one count was recorded for this clone. The chain carries TRBV5-1 and TRBJ2-3; TRBD2 is a possible D gene (6 bases). Trimming shortened V by 2 bases and J by 1 base, and 20 bases separated the two germline ends. Germline values: CDR1 SGHRS, CDR2 YFSETQ. The CDR3 consists of 18 residues. The CDR3 here is CASSLASTDYFGTDTQYF. DNA for the CDR3: TGCGCCAGCAGCTTAGCTTCGACGGACTATTTTGGCACAGATACGCAGTATTTT.

The genes are TRBV7-9 and TRBJ2-7, with D perhaps matching TRBD1 (6 bases). This CDR3 region has 14 residues. Per germline, CDR1 SEHNR and CDR2 FQNEAQ (reference sequence). V lost 4 bases, J lost 5 bases, and 15 bases lay in between. CDR3 amino acids: CASSYRQAFDEQYF. CDR3 DNA sequence: TGTGCCAGCAGCTACCGACAGGCCTTCGACGAGCAGTACTTC.

The rearrangement uses TRBV4-3 and TRBJ2-7; 10 nucleotides agree with TRBD2. The V gene's germline CDR1 is LGHNA and CDR2 YSLEER. The CDR3 is 14 residues long. J gave up 6 bases and V 0 bases, and 2 bases lay outside the gene matches. The CDR3 loop reads CASSQDRTSGEQYF. CDR3 bases: TGCGCCAGCAGCCAAGATCGGACTAGCGGCGAGCAGTACTTC.

The chain carries TRBV6-5 and TRBJ2-7, with 7 bases identical to TRBD1. The CDR3 is 14 residues long. Trimming cost V 6 bases and J 5 bases; bases outside gene matches: 10. The germline gives CDR1 MNHEY, CDR2 SVGAGI. The chain's CDR3 is CASSSDRESDEQYF. CDR3 DNA: TGTGCCAGCAGCTCCGACAGGGAGAGTGACGAGCAGTACTTC.

This clone turned up a few times. V is TRBV14 and J is TRBJ2-3, with D uncertain. The germline V gene has CDR1 SGHDN and CDR2 FVKESK. The CDR3 contains 14 residues. V dropped 3 bases and J dropped 2 bases, with 9 bases sitting between them. In DNA form, the CDR3 reads TGTGCCAGCAGCCATTTCTGGGCCACAGATACGCAGTATTTT. Its translation is CASSHFWATDTQYF.

The chain joins TRBV6-2 or TRBV6-3 to TRBJ1-5; 9 nucleotides align to TRBD1. Germline CDR1 reads MNHEY; CDR2 reads SVGEGT. V was pared by 0 bases and J by 3 bases, with 3 bases of the junction left unmatched. The CDR3 is 16 amino acids. The CDR3 sequence is CASSYSRTGVNQPQHF. The DNA for the CDR3 is TGTGCCAGCAGTTACTCCCGGACAGGGGTCAATCAGCCCCAGCATTTT.

This clone was seen just once. The chain recombines TRBV5-1 with TRBJ2-2; a possible D gene is TRBD1 (5 bases). CDR3 length equals 13 residues. Between the trimmed V and J ends, which lost 5 bases and 4 bases, there was a span of 9 bases. Germline CDR1 and CDR2: SGHRS and YFSETQ. The CDR3 reads CASRAGLTGELFF. The CDR3 coding sequence is TGCGCCAGCAGGGCAGGGCTCACCGGGGAGCTGTTTTTT.

The chain has TRBV11-2 and TRBJ1-2; 9 bases are a match to TRBD1. Germline V gene sequence: CDR1 SGHAT, CDR2 FQNNGV. Germline trimming cut 6 bases from V and 6 bases from J; bases unmatched to any gene: 5. The CDR3 contains 13 residues. The CDR3 DNA is TGTGCCAGCAGGCAAACAGGGGGCCATGGCTACACCTTC. It translates to CASRQTGGHGYTF. Full variable domain (rest looked up from reference TRBV11-2 and TRBJ1-2): EAGVAQSPRYKIIEKRQSVAFWCNPISGHATLYWYQQILGQGPKLLIQFQNNGVVDDSQLPKDRFSAERLKGVDSTLKIQPAKLEDSAVYLCASRQTGGHGYTFGSGTRLTVV.

V is TRBV7-8 and J is TRBJ2-7; 8 positions match TRBD2. The CDR3 loop spans 14 amino acids. V was pared by 5 bases and J by 4 bases, with 7 bases of the junction left unmatched. Per germline, CDR1 SGHVS and CDR2 FQNEAQ. The CDR3 here is CASSRSGRWYEQYF. CDR3 nucleotide sequence: TGTGCCAGCAGCCGCAGCGGGAGATGGTACGAGCAGTACTTC.

This sequence joins TRBV5-1 and TRBJ2-7; 8 bases agree with TRBD2. The trim removed 1 base at V and 4 bases at J, leaving 7 bases unmatched. The CDR3 runs to 15 residues. From germline, CDR1 is SGHRS and CDR2 YFSETQ. The CDR3 region is CASSLLTGGPYEQYF. The CDR3, as DNA: TGCGCCAGCAGCTTGTTAACGGGGGGGCCGTACGAGCAGTACTTC.

The rearrangement links TRBV5-1 to TRBJ2-7; no reliable D call. This CDR3 is 15 amino acids long. The germline V and J ends were trimmed by 4 bases and 0 bases, with 14 bases remaining between them. CDR1 is SGHRS and CDR2 is YFSETQ in the germline V gene. The CDR3, as DNA: TGCGCCAGCAGCCCGACTTCGGTGGTCTCCTACGAGCAGTACTTC. This codes for CASSPTSVVSYEQYF.

The chain uses TRBV5-1 and TRBJ2-7, with 7 nucleotides matching TRBD2. The CDR3 consists of 11 residues. With V trimmed by 5 bases and J by 9 bases, 5 bases remained unmatched. Germline V lookup: CDR1 SGHRS, CDR2 YFSETQ. CDR3 sequence: CASSFSGGQYF. Here the CDR3 DNA reads TGCGCCAGCAGTTTCTCGGGAGGGCAGTACTTC.

The chain combines TRBV7-9 with TRBJ2-1; the match to TRBD2 covers 11 bases. The CDR3 contains 19 residues. The germline gives CDR1 SEHNR, CDR2 FQNEAQ (reference sequence). With V trimmed by 5 bases and J by 3 bases, 15 bases remained unmatched. CDR3 amino acids: CASSARWGIAGGIYNEQFF. CDR3 DNA: TGTGCCAGCAGCGCTCGGTGGGGTATAGCGGGGGGGATCTACAATGAGCAGTTCTTC. Full variable domain (outside the CDR3, taken from reference TRBV7-9 and TRBJ2-1): DTGVSQNPRHKITKRGQNVTFRCDPISEHNRLYWYRQTLGQGPEFLTYFQNEAQLEKSRLLSDRFSAERPKGSFSTLEIQRTEQGDSAMYLCASSARWGIAGGIYNEQFFGPGTRLTVL.

The chain uses TRBV6-4 and TRBJ2-1, with 8 positions matching TRBD2. Per germline, CDR1 MRHNA and CDR2 SNTAGT. The CDR3 contains 15 residues. V trimming: 5 bases; J trimming: 9 bases; junction bases outside the gene matches: 12. The CDR3 loop reads CASSPTSGSSGEQFF. As DNA, the CDR3 is TGTGCCAGCAGTCCTACTAGCGGTTCCAGCGGTGAGCAGTTCTTC.

The gene calls are TRBV7-8 and TRBJ2-7, with D maybe TRBD2 (6 bases). V lost 7 bases to trimming and J lost 6 bases, with 22 bases between them. The CDR3 runs to 15 residues. From germline, CDR1 is SGHVS and CDR2 FQNEAQ. The CDR3 DNA reads TGTGCCAGCAACCCAACCGGGACTCCGTCGGGCGAGCAGTACTTC. This encodes CASNPTGTPSGEQYF.

A single count supports this clone. This chain joins TRBV10-3 and TRBJ2-7; 10 bases agree with TRBD1. The CDR3 extends over 15 amino acids. The germline CDR1 and CDR2 sequences are ENHRY and SYGVKD. After removal of 7 bases from V and 2 bases from J, the junction contained 8 bases not matched to a gene. In DNA, the CDR3 is TGTGCCATCAATGACCGGGACAGGGGAACCTACGAGCAGTACTTC. Protein product: CAINDRDRGTYEQYF.

This clone came up once. J is TRBJ2-5 and V is TRBV9; 8 bases are shared with TRBD2. The CDR3 loop spans 17 amino acids. The V gene's germline CDR1 is SGDLS and CDR2 YYNGEE. J lost 3 bases, V lost 3 bases, and 13 bases had no gene match. Here the CDR3 reads CASSGTAGTRFEETQYF. In DNA, the CDR3 is TGTGCCAGCAGCGGAACAGCCGGGACTAGATTTGAAGAGACCCAGTACTTC.

The chain recombines TRBV7-6 with TRBJ1-3; D possibly corresponds to TRBD1 (6 bases). This CDR3 region has 17 residues. The V and J ends lost 2 bases and 0 bases respectively, with 14 bases between them. Germline-derived CDR1 and CDR2 are SGHVS and FNYEAQ. CDR3 DNA: TGTGCCAGCAGCTTAACTTTTCAGGGGACCTCTGGAAACACCATATATTTT. This codes for CASSLTFQGTSGNTIYF.

This clone was observed a handful of times. V is TRBV9 and J is TRBJ2-7, with 12 bases fitting TRBD1. The germline V gene encodes CDR1 SGDLS and CDR2 YYNGEE. This CDR3 spans 17 amino acids. Trimming removed 1 base from V and 5 bases from J; junction bases left unmatched: 10. The CDR3 reads CASSVTPPGQGADEQYF. For the CDR3, the DNA is TGTGCCAGCAGCGTAACCCCTCCGGGACAGGGGGCGGACGAGCAGTACTTC.

The chain is built from TRBV10-1 and TRBJ1-6; no definite D call. CDR1 WNHNN and CDR2 SYGVQD come from the germline V gene (reference sequence). The CDR3 extends over 14 amino acids. The V end was cut by 7 bases, the J end by 13 bases, with 20 bases between. For the CDR3, the DNA is TGCGCCAGCACTCCTATTGACATCCGCATCCCCCTCCACTTT. Translating it yields CASTPIDIRIPLHF.

The rearrangement links TRBV2 to TRBJ1-1, with D perhaps matching TRBD1 (6 bases). Trimming pared 0 bases from V and 3 bases from J, leaving 11 bases between. This CDR3 is 15 amino acids long. The germline V gene has CDR1 SNHLY and CDR2 FYNNEI. CDR3 nucleotides: TGTGCCAGCAGTGAAGCGGTGGGGGGGCACACTGAAGCTTTCTTT. It encodes CASSEAVGGHTEAFF.

The sample holds one count of this clone. The rearrangement links TRBV29-1 to TRBJ2-7; 8 bases are a match to TRBD1. Germline CDR1 SQVTM, CDR2 ANQGSEA. The V segment lost 5 bases and the J segment 6 bases; nucleotides outside the gene matches: 9. The CDR3 loop spans 13 amino acids. DNA for the CDR3: TGCAGCGTTACGGGACAGGACCGGGGCGAGCAGTACTTC. This codes for CSVTGQDRGEQYF.

The chain is built from TRBV6-5 and TRBJ2-7; D may be TRBD2 (5 bases). CDR1 MNHEY and CDR2 SVGAGI come from the germline V gene. V shed 6 bases and J shed 1 base, with 16 bases lying between them. This CDR3 has 15 amino acids. CDR3 DNA sequence: TGTGCCAGCAGCCCACCACTAGGTGGGTCCTACGAGCAGTACTTC. Its translation: CASSPPLGGSYEQYF.

The chain joins TRBV19 to TRBJ1-2, with 9 positions matching TRBD1. Germline V gives CDR1 LNHDA, CDR2 SQIVND (reference sequence). The junction had 7 bases not matched to a gene; V was cut back by 6 bases and J by 2 bases. This CDR3 comprises 15 residues. CDR3 protein: CASRNRGQLNYGYTF. The CDR3 bases are TGTGCCAGTAGGAACAGGGGGCAATTGAACTATGGCTACACCTTC.

The genes are TRBV2 and TRBJ2-6; D perhaps matches TRBD1 (5 bases). The V and J ends lost 2 bases and 2 bases respectively, with 7 bases between them. The CDR3 contains 15 residues. Germline assignment: CDR1 SNHLY and CDR2 FYNNEI. DNA for the CDR3: TGTGCCAGCAGTGAACAGGGTCCTGGGGCCAACGTCCTGACTTTC. Its protein is CASSEQGPGANVLTF.

The chain is built from TRBV4-2 and TRBJ2-6; D may be TRBD2 (5 bases). V lost 4 bases to trimming and J lost 1 base, with 14 bases between them. Germline values: CDR1 LGHNA, CDR2 YNFKEQ. The CDR3 length is 17 residues. The CDR3 reads CASSPTLTRSGANVLTF. CDR3 coding DNA: TGTGCCAGCAGCCCAACCCTAACTAGGTCTGGGGCCAACGTCCTGACTTTC.

This chain joins TRBV5-5 and TRBJ1-3; no clear D gene. Germline CDR1 reads SGHKS; CDR2 reads YYEKEE (reference sequence). The CDR3 has 14 amino acids. Deletions cut 0 bases from V and 4 bases from J, with 8 bases between. CDR3 nucleotides: TGTGCCAGCAGCTTGGCAGACGGGGGAAACACCATATATTTT. Its protein product is CASSLADGGNTIYF.

V is TRBV6-2 or TRBV6-3 and J is TRBJ2-1; weak D call: TRBD2 (6 bases). There are 18 residues in the CDR3. V lost 0 bases and J 0 bases, leaving 15 bases between the germline ends. Germline CDR1 and CDR2: MNHEY and SVGEGT. This CDR3 reads CASSYSKGGGTSYNEQFF. CDR3 DNA: TGTGCCAGCAGTTACTCGAAAGGTGGAGGGACCTCCTACAATGAGCAGTTCTTC.